This T cell receptor beta chain was sequenced in a study of cytomegalovirus exposure and HLA in healthy donors. The PCR ran on 60 Vbeta and 13 Jbeta primers. Produced via immunoSEQ multiplex PCR; TCRdb's table is partial and in-frame only. Here the sample table reports 150,000 to 200,000 clones. The germline CDR1 and CDR2 sequences are SGHVS and FQNEAQ. The CDR3 length is 14 residues. V gave up 5 bases and J gave up 5 bases; unmatched junction bases: 6. This clonotype was sampled from a man younger than 45 in good health and CMV-seronegative. This chain connects TRBV7-8 to TRBJ2-3; 8 bases line up with TRBD2. The specimen sequenced was PBMCs. The CDR3 DNA is TGTGCCAGCAGCCCGACGGCGGGGGGAGATACGCAGTATTTT. This gives the protein CASSPTAGGDTQYF.